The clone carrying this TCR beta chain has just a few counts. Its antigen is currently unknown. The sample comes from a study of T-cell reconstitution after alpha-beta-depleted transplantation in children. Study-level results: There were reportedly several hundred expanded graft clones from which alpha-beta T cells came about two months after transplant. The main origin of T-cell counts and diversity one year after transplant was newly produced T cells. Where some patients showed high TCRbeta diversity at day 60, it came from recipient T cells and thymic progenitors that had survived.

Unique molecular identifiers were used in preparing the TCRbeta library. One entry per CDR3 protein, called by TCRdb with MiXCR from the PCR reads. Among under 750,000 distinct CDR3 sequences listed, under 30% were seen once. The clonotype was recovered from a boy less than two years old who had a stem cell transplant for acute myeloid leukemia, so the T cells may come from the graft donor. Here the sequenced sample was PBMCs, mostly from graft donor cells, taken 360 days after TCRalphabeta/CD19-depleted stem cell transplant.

The CDR3 bases are TGTGCCAGTAGTATTGAAGACAGGGCAAATCAGCCCCAGCATTTT. Protein: CASSIEDRANQPQHF. The chain links TRBV19 to TRBJ1-5; 7 nucleotides agree with TRBD1. Trimming at V came to 3 bases and at J to 4 bases, leaving 6 bases not matched to a gene. Looked up from germline, CDR1 is LNHDA and CDR2 is SQIVND (reference sequence). The CDR3 runs to 15 residues.